One T cell receptor (beta chain) is described in this entry. Its antigen is not yet known. Per-base quality was not reported, and no clone a single base away is much larger than it. Receptor libraries were prepared by the immunoSEQ multiplex PCR assay. The original pipeline was this. To diagnose cytomegalovirus status from the catalog of TCR beta chain sequences, a statistical classification framework was built. TCRdb provides this immuneACCESS table in a form limited to in-frame rearrangements. Some clones are lacking; in checked studies, under half of them reflect an unresolved V gene, and why the rest are absent is not known. The D gene and trimming were derived from the DNA, and the V and J assignments and clone size from that table. The sample table records some 140,000 clones; about 86% of these occur just once. The ten biggest clones cover approximately 2% of the sample. The data belong to a study of cytomegalovirus exposure and HLA in healthy donors (dated by TCRdb to the late 2010s). About the full investigation: According to a later analysis, the 120 or so validation repertoires were produced on the same platform as the roughly 600 repertoires of the first cohort. Along with the roughly 710-subject first cohort, a separate validation cohort of 120 different subjects was used. The study was designed to test whether signatures of past pathogen exposure could be identified by cataloging public T cell receptors. The study combined high-throughput TCR immunosequencing, statistical association of individual TCRs with disease status, and machine learning to predict cytomegalovirus infection status. Study-wide findings and limitations: The authors suggested that the approach could potentially be extended to other disease states and immunological phenotypes. A few of the identified cytomegalovirus-associated TCR beta chains were confirmed in vitro to be specific for cytomegalovirus antigens. All 110 or so repertoires were used to score co-occurrence in the validation cohort in a later analysis, because that analysis had no HLA typing for the cohort. In both the original and validation cohorts, the classifier was reported to diagnose cytomegalovirus status with high specificity and sensitivity. A later analysis found that TCRs clustered in the first cohort also tended to co-occur in the roughly 110 validation repertoires, with about 94% of cluster scores above 0. While some public TCRs were present in many individuals, most TCR sequences turned up only very rarely across donors. The study listed 164 TCR beta chains as associated with cytomegalovirus.

The CDR3 runs 14 amino acids, cysteine and phenylalanine included. The only DNA kept is the CDR3, 42 bases in frame from the first base. Sequences MDHEN (CDR1) and SYDVKM (CDR2) are obtained from the germline V gene. The germline V and J ends show losses of 5 bases and 5 bases respectively, and no gene match explains 4 bases of the junction. Separate from the approximately 700-subject first cohort, the validation cohort of 90 to 150 subjects was the group to which the donors belonged. Here the chain combines TRBV28 and TRBJ2-1, and 9 junction bases match TRBD2. Material for sequencing was PBMCs. This TCR came from a human donor in good health. The CDR3 region has the sequence CASSIRLADNEQFF. The DNA sequence follows: TGTGCCAGCAGTATCCGACTAGCGGACAATGAGCAGTTCTTC.